The T cell receptor (beta chain) under discussion was sequenced for a study of T cell repertoires in cytomegalovirus infection. Study-level information: Matching HLA type, along with CMV infection, was indicated by public TCR beta signatures. Study outcomes and limitations: Clonotypes of TCR beta that were HLA-C-restricted and CMV-specific dominated the ex vivo response.

This CDR3 has 12 amino acids. V shed 4 bases and J shed 9 bases, with 9 bases lying between them. Germline V gives CDR1 SGHTA, CDR2 FQGNSA. This clonotype was recorded at least ten times. The target antigen is unknown. TCRdb ran MiXCR on the reads and lists one entry per CDR3 protein. Counted here are roughly 760,000 distinct CDR3 sequences, 35% occurring once; the ten biggest clones make up around 3%. This clonotype originated in a human donor in good health (CMV status not recorded). Some clones in this sample may be carry-over from other donors' samples. The sequenced sample consisted of PBMCs. The genes are TRBV7-2 and TRBJ2-2; D remains unclear. In DNA form, the CDR3 reads TGTGCCAGCAGCTGGAAGGGCCGGGAGCTGTTTTTT. This encodes CASSWKGRELFF.